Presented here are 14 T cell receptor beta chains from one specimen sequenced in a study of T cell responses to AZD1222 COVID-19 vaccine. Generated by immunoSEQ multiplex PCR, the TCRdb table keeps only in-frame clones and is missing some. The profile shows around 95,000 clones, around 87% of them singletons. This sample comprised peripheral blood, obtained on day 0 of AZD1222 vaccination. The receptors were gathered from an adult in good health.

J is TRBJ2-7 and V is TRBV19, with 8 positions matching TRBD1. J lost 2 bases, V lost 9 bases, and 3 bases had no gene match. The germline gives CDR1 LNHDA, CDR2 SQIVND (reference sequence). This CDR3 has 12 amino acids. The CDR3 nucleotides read TGTGCCAGCGGGACAGGTCCCTACGAGCAGTACTTC. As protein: CASGTGPYEQYF.

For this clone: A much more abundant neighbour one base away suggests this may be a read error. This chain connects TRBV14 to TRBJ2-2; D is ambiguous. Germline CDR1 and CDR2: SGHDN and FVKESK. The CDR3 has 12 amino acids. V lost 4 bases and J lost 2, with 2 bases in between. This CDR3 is CASSLNTGELFF. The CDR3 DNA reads TGTGCCAGCAGCCTAAACACCGGGGAGCTGTTTTTT.

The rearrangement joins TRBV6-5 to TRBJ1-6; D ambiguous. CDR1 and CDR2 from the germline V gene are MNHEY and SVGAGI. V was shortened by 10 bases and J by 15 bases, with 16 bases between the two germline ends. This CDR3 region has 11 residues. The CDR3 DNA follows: TGTGCCACCAAGAAAGGGCACCTCCTCCACTTT. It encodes CATKKGHLLHF.

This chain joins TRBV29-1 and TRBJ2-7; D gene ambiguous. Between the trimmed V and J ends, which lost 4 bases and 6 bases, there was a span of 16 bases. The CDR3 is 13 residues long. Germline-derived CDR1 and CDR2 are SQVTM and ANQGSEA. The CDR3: CSVGGGGLFEQYF. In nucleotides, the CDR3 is TGCAGCGTTGGCGGTGGCGGCCTCTTCGAGCAGTACTTC.

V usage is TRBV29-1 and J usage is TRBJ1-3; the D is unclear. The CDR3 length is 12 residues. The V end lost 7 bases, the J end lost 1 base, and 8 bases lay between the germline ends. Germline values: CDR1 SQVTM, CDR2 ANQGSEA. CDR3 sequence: CSGLGSGNTIYF. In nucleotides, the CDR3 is TGCAGCGGTCTCGGTTCTGGAAACACCATATATTTT.

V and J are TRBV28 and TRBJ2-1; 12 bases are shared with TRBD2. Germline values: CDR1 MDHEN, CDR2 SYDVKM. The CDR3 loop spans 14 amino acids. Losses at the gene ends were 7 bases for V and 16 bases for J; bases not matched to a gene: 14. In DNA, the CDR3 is TGTGCCAGCACCGAGGGGGACAGACTAGCGGGAGCCTTCTTC. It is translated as CASTEGDRLAGAFF.

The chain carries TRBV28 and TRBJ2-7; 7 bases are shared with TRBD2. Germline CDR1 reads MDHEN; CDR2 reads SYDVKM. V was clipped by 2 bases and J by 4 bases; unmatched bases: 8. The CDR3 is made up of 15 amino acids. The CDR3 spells CASSLRAGAGYEQYF. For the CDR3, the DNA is TGTGCCAGCAGTTTAAGGGCGGGAGCCGGATACGAGCAGTACTTC.

This CDR3 reads CASRGRTEAFF. In nucleotides, the CDR3 is TGTGCCAGTCGCGGGAGGACTGAAGCTTTCTTT. V gene TRBV12-3 or TRBV12-4 combines with J gene TRBJ1-1; D is uncertain. The CDR3 totals 11 residues. V was shortened by 9 bases and J by 5 bases, with 10 bases between the two germline ends.

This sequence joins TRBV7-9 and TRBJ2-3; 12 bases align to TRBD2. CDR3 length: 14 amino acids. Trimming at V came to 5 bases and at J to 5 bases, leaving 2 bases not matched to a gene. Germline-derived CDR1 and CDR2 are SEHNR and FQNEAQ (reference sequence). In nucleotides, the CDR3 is TGTGCCAGCAGCCTGGGACTAGCGGGAGATACGCAGTATTTT. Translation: CASSLGLAGDTQYF. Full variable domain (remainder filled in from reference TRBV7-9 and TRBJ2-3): DTGVSQNPRHKITKRGQNVTFRCDPISEHNRLYWYRQTLGQGPEFLTYFQNEAQLEKSRLLSDRFSAERPKGSFSTLEIQRTEQGDSAMYLCASSLGLAGDTQYFGPGTRLTVL.

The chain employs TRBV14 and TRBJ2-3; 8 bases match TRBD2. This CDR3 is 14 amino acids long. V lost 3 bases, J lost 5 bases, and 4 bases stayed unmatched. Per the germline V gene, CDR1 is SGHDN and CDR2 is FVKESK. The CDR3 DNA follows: TGTGCCAGCAGCCATAAGACTAGCGTAGATACGCAGTATTTT. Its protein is CASSHKTSVDTQYF. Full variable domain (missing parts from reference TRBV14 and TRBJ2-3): EAGVTQFPSHSVIEKGQTVTLRCDPISGHDNLYWYRRVMGKEIKFLLHFVKESKQDESGMPNNRFLAERTGGTYSTLKVQPAELEDSGVYFCASSHKTSVDTQYFGPGTRLTVL.

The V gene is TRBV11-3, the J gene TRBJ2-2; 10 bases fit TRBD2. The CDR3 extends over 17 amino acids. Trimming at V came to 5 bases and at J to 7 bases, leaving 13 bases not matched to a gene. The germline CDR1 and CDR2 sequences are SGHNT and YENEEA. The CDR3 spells CASSKPTSGRVDGELFF. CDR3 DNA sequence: TGTGCCAGCAGCAAACCAACGAGCGGGAGGGTTGACGGGGAGCTGTTTTTT.

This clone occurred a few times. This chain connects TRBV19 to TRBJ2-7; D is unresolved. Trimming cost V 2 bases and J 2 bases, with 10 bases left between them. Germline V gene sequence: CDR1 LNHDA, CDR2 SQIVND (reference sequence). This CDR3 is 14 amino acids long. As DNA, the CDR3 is TGTGCCAGTAGTATAAGTCTTACAGCCTACGAGCAGTACTTC. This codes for CASSISLTAYEQYF.

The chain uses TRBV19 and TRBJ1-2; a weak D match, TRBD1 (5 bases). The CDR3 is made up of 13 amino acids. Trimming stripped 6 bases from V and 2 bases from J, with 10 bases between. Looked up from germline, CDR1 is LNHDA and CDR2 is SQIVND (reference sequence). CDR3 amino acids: CASRSWGNYGYTF. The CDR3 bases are TGTGCCAGTAGGAGCTGGGGGAACTATGGCTACACCTTC. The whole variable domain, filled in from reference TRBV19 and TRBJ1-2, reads DGGITQSPKYLFRKEGQNVTLSCEQNLNHDAMYWYRQDPGQGLRLIYYSQIVNDFQKGDIAEGYSVSREKKESFPLTVTSAQKNPTAFYLCASRSWGNYGYTFGSGTRLTVV.

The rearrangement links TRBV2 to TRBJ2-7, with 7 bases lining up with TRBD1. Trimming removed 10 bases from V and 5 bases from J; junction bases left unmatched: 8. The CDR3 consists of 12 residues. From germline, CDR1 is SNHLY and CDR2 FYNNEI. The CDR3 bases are TGTGCCACCGACAGGGCTTCCCACGAGCAGTACTTC. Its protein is CATDRASHEQYF.